This T cell receptor beta chain stems from a study of circulating and synovial CD4+ cells in juvenile arthritis. Study outcomes and limitations: Compared with bulk blood, circulating pathogenic-like lymphocytes shared substantially more CDR3 sequences with synovial T cells.

Unmatched junction bases numbered 10, after V lost 7 bases and J lost 5 bases. The CDR3 is made up of 14 amino acids. Germline V gene lookup returns CDR1 MDHEN and CDR2 SYDVKM. Produced via immunoSEQ multiplex PCR; TCRdb's table is partial and in-frame only. The profile shows 35,000 or so clones, 90% to 95% of them singletons. For this clone: The antigen is not known.

This rearrangement joins TRBV28 to TRBJ2-7; 8 bases map to TRBD1. The sequenced sample consisted of CD4+ T cells from blood. The sequence was collected from a human donor with juvenile idiopathic arthritis. CDR3 protein: CASNRRTGSNEQYF. The CDR3 DNA follows: TGTGCCAGCAACAGGCGGACAGGGTCCAACGAGCAGTACTTC.